This T cell receptor beta chain is from a study of shared clonotypes between healthy human individuals. Background on the study: Per donor, three plates held CD4 naive cells, three held CD4 memory, two held CD8 naive and one held CD8 memory. Whole-study findings and limits: Since donors were few, the genetic and exposure-history diversity represented was limited.

Comments on this clone: Its specificity is unknown.

The CDR3 consists of 17 residues. The germline V gene has CDR1 KGHSH and CDR2 LQKENI. The V gene end was trimmed by 6 bases and the J gene end by 12 bases; junction bases not matched to a gene: 18. Some clones are missing from TCRdb's copy, which holds only in-frame ones; the method was immunoSEQ multiplex PCR. The table has under 650,000 clones, almost 97% seen once. This sequence was found in a woman aged 25 to 45 in good health. The chain couples TRBV18 to TRBJ2-7; 15 bases line up with TRBD2. Sequencing was done on a sample of naive CD4+ T cells sorted from blood. The subset: CD45RA+ positively selected. The CDR3 spells CASSQTGTSGRPVGAYF. The DNA for the CDR3 is TGTGCCAGCTCCCAAACCGGGACTAGCGGGAGGCCAGTTGGGGCGTACTTC.